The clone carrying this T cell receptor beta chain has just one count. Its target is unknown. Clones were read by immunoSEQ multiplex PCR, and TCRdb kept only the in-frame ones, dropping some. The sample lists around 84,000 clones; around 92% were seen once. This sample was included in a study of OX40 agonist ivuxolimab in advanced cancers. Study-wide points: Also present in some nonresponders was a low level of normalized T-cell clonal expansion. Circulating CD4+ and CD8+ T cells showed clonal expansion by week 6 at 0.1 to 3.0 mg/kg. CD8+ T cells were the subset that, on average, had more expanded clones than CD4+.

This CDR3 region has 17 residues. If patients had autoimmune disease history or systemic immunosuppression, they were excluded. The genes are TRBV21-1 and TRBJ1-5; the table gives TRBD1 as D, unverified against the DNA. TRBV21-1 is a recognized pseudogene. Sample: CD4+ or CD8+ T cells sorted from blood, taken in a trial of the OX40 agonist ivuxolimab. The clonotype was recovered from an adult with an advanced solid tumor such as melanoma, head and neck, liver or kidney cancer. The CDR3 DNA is TGTGCCAGCAGCAAAGGGGAGGACAGGAGGCTTAAACAGCCCCAGCATTTT. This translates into CASSKGEDRRLKQPQHF.